The 11 T cell receptor beta chains listed next were all sequenced from one sample in a study of blood T cell repertoires in COVID-19. The method was immunoSEQ multiplex PCR; TCRdb's version includes in-frame clones alone and lacks a portion of them. The sample contains a few hundred thousand clones, approximately 84% of which appear only once. Sequencing was performed on peripheral blood. The receptors were gathered from a man between 35 and 55 years old with acute or convalescent COVID-19.

The table lists this clone with a count of one. V usage is TRBV3-1 (or the pseudogene TRBV3-2) and J usage is TRBJ2-7; weak D call: TRBD2 (6 bases). CDR3 length: 14 residues. Germline CDR1 is LGHDT and CDR2 is YNNKEL (reference sequence). Trimming removed 4 bases from V and 4 bases from J, with 14 bases in between. The CDR3, as DNA: TGTGCCAGCAGCCCCTGGAGGCGGGAATACGAGCAGTACTTC. It translates to CASSPWRREYEQYF.

CDR3 protein: CASSVGWGGPSPQFF. CDR3 nucleotide sequence: TGTGCCAGCAGCGTAGGTTGGGGGGGGCCATCACCCCAGTTCTTC. The V and J genes are TRBV9 and TRBJ2-1, with D tentatively TRBD2 (7 bases). Per the germline V gene, CDR1 is SGDLS and CDR2 is YYNGEE. V lost 0 bases, J lost 13 bases, and 20 bases lay in between. CDR3 length: 15 residues.

The V and J genes are TRBV15 and TRBJ1-3; D is unclear. This CDR3 has 12 residues. V was clipped by 5 bases and J by 3 bases, with 5 bases between them. Germline V gene sequence: CDR1 LNHNV, CDR2 YYDKDF (reference sequence). The CDR3 is CATSSNGNTIYF. CDR3 in DNA: TGTGCCACCAGCTCAAATGGAAACACCATATATTTT.

This clone came up a few times. The chain joins TRBV30 to TRBJ2-3, with D possibly TRBD2 on 6 matching bases. Per the germline V gene, CDR1 is GTSNPN and CDR2 is SVGIG (reference sequence). Trimming took 0 bases from V and 1 from J, leaving 14 bases between them. The CDR3 has 16 amino acids. CDR3 in amino acids: CAWSVQGGARTDTQYF. The CDR3 DNA sequence: TGTGCCTGGAGTGTACAAGGCGGGGCACGCACAGATACGCAGTATTTT.

The chain carries TRBV3-1 (or the pseudogene TRBV3-2) and TRBJ1-1; tentative D call: TRBD1 (5 bases). CDR3 length equals 14 residues. Germline CDR1 is LGHDT and CDR2 is YNNKEL (reference sequence). V lost 7 bases and J lost 1, with 13 bases in between. CDR3 residues: CASNHKQANTEAFF. The CDR3 DNA is TGTGCCAGCAACCATAAACAGGCGAACACTGAAGCTTTCTTT.

The CDR3 region has the DNA TGTGCCAGCAGCCGCACGGGACTCCAGACCTACGAGCAGTACTTC. Its translation is CASSRTGLQTYEQYF. The chain uses TRBV14 and TRBJ2-7; a possible D gene is TRBD2 (6 bases). Trimming took off 4 bases at V and 2 bases at J, with 15 bases between the two ends. The CDR3 loop spans 15 amino acids. The germline CDR1 and CDR2 sequences are SGHDN and FVKESK.

This rearrangement joins TRBV23-1 to TRBJ2-1; a possible D gene is TRBD2 (7 bases). TRBV23-1 is treated as an ORF (open reading frame) with a function not yet certain. Trimming removed 3 bases at V and 0 bases at J, with 18 bases between. CDR3 length: 18 amino acids. In nucleotides, the CDR3 is TGCGCCAGCAGTCATGGTGTCAGGGGAGGGGGCTCCTACAATGAGCAGTTCTTC. Translated, it gives CASSHGVRGGGSYNEQFF.

V usage is TRBV7-8 and J usage is TRBJ1-1, with D perhaps matching TRBD1 (5 bases). In germline, CDR1 is SGHVS, CDR2 FQNEAQ. The CDR3 runs to 14 residues. The V end was cut by 0 bases, the J end by 4 bases, with 9 bases between. CDR3 region: CASSLAGGGTEAFF. The DNA for the CDR3 is TGTGCCAGCAGCTTAGCGGGGGGGGGCACTGAAGCTTTCTTT.

The rearrangement links TRBV3-1 (or the pseudogene TRBV3-2) to TRBJ2-3; 7 bases are shared with TRBD2. After removal of 0 bases from V and 15 bases from J, the junction contained 18 bases not matched to a gene. The CDR3 spans 16 residues. Germline-derived CDR1 and CDR2 are LGHDT and YNNKEL (reference sequence). CDR3 nucleotides: TGTGCCAGCAGCCAAGATCGGGGAGGGCGTGGGGGAACTATCTATTTT. The encoded protein is CASSQDRGGRGGTIYF.

The V call is TRBV30, the J call TRBJ1-2; D remains unclear. V lost 1 base, J lost 11 bases, and 11 bases lay in between. Germline assignment: CDR1 GTSNPN and CDR2 SVGIG (reference sequence). The CDR3 has 11 amino acids. CDR3 sequence (DNA): TGTGCCTGGAGTGGGCGAGGGAGATACACCTTC. It codes for CAWSGRGRYTF.

This chain joins TRBV14 and TRBJ1-2; TRBD1 might be the D (5 bases). The CDR3 loop spans 13 amino acids. From germline, CDR1 is SGHDN and CDR2 FVKESK. V was cut by 3 bases and J by 2 bases, with 7 bases left in between. Here the CDR3 DNA reads TGTGCCAGCAGCCACGGACAAAACTATGGCTACACCTTC. Translated: CASSHGQNYGYTF.